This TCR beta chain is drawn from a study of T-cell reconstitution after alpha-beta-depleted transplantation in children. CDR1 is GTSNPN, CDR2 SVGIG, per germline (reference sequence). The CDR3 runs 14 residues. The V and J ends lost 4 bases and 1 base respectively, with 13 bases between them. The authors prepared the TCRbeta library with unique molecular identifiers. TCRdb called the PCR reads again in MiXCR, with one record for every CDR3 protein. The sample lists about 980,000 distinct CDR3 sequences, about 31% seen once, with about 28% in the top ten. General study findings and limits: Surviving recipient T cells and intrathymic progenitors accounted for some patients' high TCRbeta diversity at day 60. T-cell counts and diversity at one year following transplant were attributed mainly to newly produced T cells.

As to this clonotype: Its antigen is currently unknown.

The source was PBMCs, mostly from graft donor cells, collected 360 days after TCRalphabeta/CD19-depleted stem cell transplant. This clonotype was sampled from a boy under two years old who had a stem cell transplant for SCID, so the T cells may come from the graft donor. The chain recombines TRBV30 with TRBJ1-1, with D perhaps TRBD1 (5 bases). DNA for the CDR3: TGTGCCTGGATCATGGGACTGCAGAACACTGAAGCTTTCTTT. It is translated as CAWIMGLQNTEAFF.